Listed below are T cell receptor beta chains from one sample, sequenced in a study of T cells generated in artificial thymic organoids. Antigen specificity for these receptors is unknown. From the 5' RACE reads, TCRdb called clonotypes with MiXCR, one entry per CDR3 protein. The sample holds some 7,200 distinct CDR3 sequences, about 24% seen once. Input material: naive CD8+ T cells grown in artificial thymic organoids from cord blood stem and progenitor cells. Every receptor here comes from a human donor who gave cord blood stem cells for thymic organoid culture, a cardiac surgery patient who gave postnatal thymus, or a blood donor (not recorded which). The CDR3 runs from the conserved cysteine through the conserved F or W. A D gene is named only where the DNA matches it firmly. A row's size may be missing; if present it is once, few, many or a size class.

>.|11|TRBV24-1|.|TRBJ2-3
CATSEEDTQYF
TGTGCCACCAGTGAAGAGGATACGCAGTATTTT
>.|14|TRBV20-1|.|TRBJ2-3
CSARRGALTDTQYF
TGCAGTGCTAGGAGGGGGGCTCTCACAGATACGCAGTATTTT
>TRBD1|17|TRBV10-3|few|TRBJ2-7
CAISERQGAWGTYEQYF
TGTGCCATCAGTGAGAGACAGGGGGCTTGGGGAACCTACGAGCAGTACTTC
>TRBD1|20|TRBV5-1|few|TRBJ2-7
CASSPTRGQGALSGTYEQYF
TGCGCCAGCAGCCCCACTAGGGGACAGGGGGCTCTCAGTGGGACCTACGAGCAGTACTTC
>.|15|TRBV6-1|medium-sized|TRBJ1-1
CASSEIGAGGTEAFF
TGTGCCAGCAGTGAAATTGGTGCGGGGGGCACTGAAGCTTTCTTT
>.|11|TRBV11-1|few|TRBJ2-7
CASSLAYEQYF
TGTGCCAGCAGCTTAGCCTACGAGCAGTACTTC
>.|15|TRBV11-1|medium-sized|TRBJ2-3
CASSLAGTRWDTQYF
TGTGCCAGCAGCTTAGCCGGAACTAGGTGGGATACGCAGTATTTT
>.|14|TRBV11-2|.|TRBJ1-4
CASSLVLANEKLFF
TGTGCCAGCAGCTTGGTGCTGGCTAATGAAAAACTGTTTTTT
>.|15|TRBV5-1|.|TRBJ2-7
CASSPGVAVSYEQYF
TGCGCCAGCAGCCCGGGGGTAGCGGTGTCCTACGAGCAGTACTTC
>TRBD1|12|TRBV7-8|.|TRBJ2-7
CASSNYRGEQYF
TGTGCCAGCAGCAACTACAGGGGCGAGCAGTACTTC
>TRBD1|15|TRBV4-1|few|TRBJ1-4
CASSQEGTGWEKLFF
TGCGCCAGCAGCCAAGAGGGGACAGGGTGGGAAAAACTGTTTTTT
>TRBD1|15|TRBV4-1|medium-sized|TRBJ2-2
CASSRQGADTGELFF
TGCGCCAGCAGCCGACAGGGGGCGGACACCGGGGAGCTGTTTTTT
>TRBD1|15|TRBV28|medium-sized|TRBJ2-5
CASSHPGQVVETQYF
TGTGCCAGCAGTCACCCGGGACAGGTTGTGGAGACCCAGTACTTC
>.|19|TRBV21-1|.|TRBJ1-2
CASSKALFPLDRAAKGYTF
TGTGCCAGCAGCAAAGCGCTTTTTCCCCTTGATAGGGCGGCGAAGGGCTACACCTTC
>.|17|TRBV7-9|.|TRBJ2-2
CASSLASREEGTGELFF
TGTGCCAGCAGCTTAGCAAGCAGGGAGGAAGGCACCGGGGAGCTGTTTTTT
>.|13|TRBV20-1|medium-sized|TRBJ2-4
CSAATAAKNIQYF
TGCAGTGCTGCTACGGCAGCCAAAAACATTCAGTACTTC
>.|19|TRBV4-3|.|TRBJ2-3
CASSQDPTGRGTGTDTQYF
TGCGCCAGCAGCCAAGATCCGACAGGGAGGGGTACGGGCACAGATACGCAGTATTTT
>.|13|TRBV15|.|TRBJ1-5
CATSKGLGQPQHF
TGTGCCACCAGCAAGGGGTTAGGGCAGCCCCAGCATTTT
>.|12|TRBV7-2|.|TRBJ2-7
CASSLGSYEQYF
TGTGCCAGCAGCTTAGGCTCGTACGAGCAGTACTTC
>TRBD2|13|TRBV12-3/TRBV12-4|medium-sized|TRBJ2-1
CASSSGLPSEWFF
TGTGCCAGCAGTTCGGGACTACCCTCTGAGTGGTTCTTC
>.|13|TRBV10-3|.|TRBJ1-1
CAISARTDTEAFF
TGTGCCATCAGTGCGAGGACGGACACTGAAGCTTTCTTT
>TRBD2|17|TRBV4-1|.|TRBJ2-3
CASSQDGAKRGTDTQYF
TGCGCCAGCAGCCAAGATGGGGCTAAGCGGGGTACAGATACGCAGTATTTT
>.|13|TRBV27|.|TRBJ2-1
CASSWTAYNEQFF
TGTGCCAGCAGTTGGACAGCCTACAATGAGCAGTTCTTC
>.|20|TRBV3-1|few|TRBJ2-3
CASSQDWPWGGSRGTDTQYF
TGTGCCAGCAGCCAAGATTGGCCCTGGGGGGGTAGCAGGGGAACAGATACGCAGTATTTT
>.|16|TRBV6-5|medium-sized|TRBJ2-1
CASSYSLADTYNEQFF
TGTGCCAGCAGTTACTCCTTAGCGGACACCTACAATGAGCAGTTCTTC
>TRBD1|14|TRBV27|few|TRBJ1-1
CASSPRTGYTEAFF
TGTGCCAGCAGTCCCCGGACAGGCTACACTGAAGCTTTCTTT
>.|15|TRBV9|few|TRBJ1-2
CASSVGGRALYGYTF
TGTGCCAGCAGCGTAGGAGGACGGGCCCTCTATGGCTACACCTTC
>TRBD1|16|TRBV6-2/TRBV6-3|medium-sized|TRBJ2-1
CASSLRDRGPYNEQFF
TGTGCCAGCAGCCTACGGGACAGGGGGCCCTACAATGAGCAGTTCTTC
>.|15|TRBV6-5|few|TRBJ1-4
CASSSGTWSNEKLFF
TGTGCCAGCAGTTCCGGGACTTGGTCTAATGAAAAACTGTTTTTT
>.|14|TRBV20-1|few|TRBJ2-5
CSARDKGGRETQYF
TGCAGTGCTAGAGATAAAGGGGGTCGGGAGACCCAGTACTTC
>.|15|TRBV12-3/TRBV12-4|few|TRBJ1-5
CASSFGAQCNQPQHF
TGTGCCAGCAGTTTCGGGGCCCAGTGCAATCAGCCCCAGCATTTT
>.|14|TRBV12-3/TRBV12-4|medium-sized|TRBJ1-2
CASTPRCINYGYTF
TGTGCCAGCACCCCACGGTGTATAAACTATGGCTACACCTTC
>TRBD2|15|TRBV6-5|medium-sized|TRBJ2-3
CASSPRGVCTDTQYF
TGTGCCAGCAGTCCGCGGGGGGTCTGCACAGATACGCAGTATTTT
>.|15|TRBV5-1|large|TRBJ1-6
CASSVGCLYNSPLHF
TGCGCCAGCAGCGTTGGGTGCCTTTATAATTCACCCCTCCACTTT
>TRBD2|15|TRBV10-3|few|TRBJ2-3
CAISEPGTRGDTQYF
TGTGCCATCAGTGAGCCCGGGACTAGGGGAGATACGCAGTATTTT
>.|14|TRBV4-2|.|TRBJ2-7
CASSLWRTEEEQYF
TGTGCCAGCAGCCTGTGGCGGACGGAGGAGGAGCAGTACTTC
>.|16|TRBV7-9|few|TRBJ2-7
CASSRPEDPRPYEQYF
TGTGCCAGCAGCCGCCCGGAGGACCCCCGCCCTTACGAGCAGTACTTC
>.|14|TRBV7-2|few|TRBJ2-2
CATFKHSPPGELFF
TGTGCCACCTTCAAGCACAGTCCCCCCGGGGAGCTGTTTTTT
>.|15|TRBV12-3/TRBV12-4|.|TRBJ2-7
CASSFGTAGTCEQYF
TGTGCCAGCAGTTTCGGGACTGCCGGAACCTGCGAGCAGTACTTC
>.|15|TRBV15|few|TRBJ1-2
CATSTLGRPYYGYTF
TGTGCCACCAGCACCCTAGGCCGACCCTACTATGGCTACACCTTC
>TRBD2|14|TRBV6-5|medium-sized|TRBJ2-3
CASSYSGSGKTQYF
TGTGCCAGCAGTTACTCTGGTAGCGGGAAAACGCAGTATTTT
>.|13|TRBV12-3/TRBV12-4|large|TRBJ2-1
CASSIVGVNEQFF
TGTGCCAGCAGTATCGTCGGGGTCAATGAGCAGTTCTTC
>.|12|TRBV27|.|TRBJ2-7
CASRRDGYEQYF
TGTGCCAGCAGGAGGGACGGCTACGAGCAGTACTTC
>.|13|TRBV12-3/TRBV12-4|.|TRBJ2-1
CASSPGSYNEQFF
TGTGCCAGCAGTCCTGGCTCCTACAATGAGCAGTTCTTC
>TRBD1|15|TRBV12-3/TRBV12-4|medium-sized|TRBJ1-5
CASSLGDRGLQPQHF
TGTGCCAGCAGTTTGGGGGACAGGGGCCTTCAGCCCCAGCATTTT
>TRBD1|14|TRBV4-3|.|TRBJ2-3
CASSRGTGEDTQYF
TGCGCCAGCAGCCGCGGGACAGGGGAAGATACGCAGTATTTT
>.|14|TRBV3-2|.|TRBJ2-2
CASSSGLNTGELFF
TGTGCCAGCAGCTCAGGGTTGAACACCGGGGAGCTGTTTTTT
>.|14|TRBV5-1|.|TRBJ1-6
CASSRDPPGSPLHF
TGCGCCAGCAGCCGGGACCCCCCGGGGTCACCCCTCCACTTT
>.|15|TRBV4-2|.|TRBJ1-3
CASSQARGEGNTIYF
TGTGCCAGCAGCCAAGCCCGGGGGGAAGGAAACACCATATATTTT
>.|13|TRBV27|.|TRBJ2-7
CASSTDRFNEQYF
TGTGCCAGCAGTACAGACAGGTTTAACGAGCAGTACTTC